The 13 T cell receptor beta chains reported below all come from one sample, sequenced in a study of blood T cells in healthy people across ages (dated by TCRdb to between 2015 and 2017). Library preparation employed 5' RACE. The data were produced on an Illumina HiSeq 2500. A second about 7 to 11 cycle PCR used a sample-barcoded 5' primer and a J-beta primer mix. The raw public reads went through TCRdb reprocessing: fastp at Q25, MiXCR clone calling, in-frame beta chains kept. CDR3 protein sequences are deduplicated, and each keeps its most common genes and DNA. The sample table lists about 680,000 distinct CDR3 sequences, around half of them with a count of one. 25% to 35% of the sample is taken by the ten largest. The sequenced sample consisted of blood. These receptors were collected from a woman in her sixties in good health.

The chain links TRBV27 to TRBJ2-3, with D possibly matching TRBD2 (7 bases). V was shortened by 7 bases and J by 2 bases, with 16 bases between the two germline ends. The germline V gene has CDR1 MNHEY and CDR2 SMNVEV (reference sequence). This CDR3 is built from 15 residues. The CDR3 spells CASTRGGRDTDTQYF. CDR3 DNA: TGTGCCAGCACCCGAGGGGGGAGGGACACAGATACGCAGTATTTT.

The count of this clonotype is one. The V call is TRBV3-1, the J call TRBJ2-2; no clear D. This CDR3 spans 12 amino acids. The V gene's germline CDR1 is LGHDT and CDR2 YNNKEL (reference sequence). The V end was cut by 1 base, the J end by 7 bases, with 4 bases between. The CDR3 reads CASSQAGGELFF. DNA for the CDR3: TGTGCCAGCAGCCAAGCGGGCGGGGAGCTGTTTTTT.

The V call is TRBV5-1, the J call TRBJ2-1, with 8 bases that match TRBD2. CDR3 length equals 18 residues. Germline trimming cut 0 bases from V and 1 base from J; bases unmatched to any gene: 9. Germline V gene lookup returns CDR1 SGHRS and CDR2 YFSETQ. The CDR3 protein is CASSLEAGARPSYNEQFF. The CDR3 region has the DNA TGCGCCAGCAGCTTGGAAGCGGGGGCGCGTCCTTCCTACAATGAGCAGTTCTTC. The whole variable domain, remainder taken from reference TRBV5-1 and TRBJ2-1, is KAGVTQTPRYLIKTRGQQVTLSCSPISGHRSVSWYQQTPGQGLQFLFEYFSETQRNKGNFPGRFSGRQFSNSRSEMNVSTLELGDSALYLCASSLEAGARPSYNEQFFGPGTRLTVL.

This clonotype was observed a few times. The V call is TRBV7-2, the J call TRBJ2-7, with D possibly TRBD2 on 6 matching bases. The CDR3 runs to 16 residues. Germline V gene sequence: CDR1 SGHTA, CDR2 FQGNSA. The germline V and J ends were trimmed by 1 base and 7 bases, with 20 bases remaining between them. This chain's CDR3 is CASSLVGSGAPLEQYF. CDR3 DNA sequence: TGTGCCAGCAGCTTAGTGGGTAGCGGAGCCCCTCTGGAGCAGTACTTC.

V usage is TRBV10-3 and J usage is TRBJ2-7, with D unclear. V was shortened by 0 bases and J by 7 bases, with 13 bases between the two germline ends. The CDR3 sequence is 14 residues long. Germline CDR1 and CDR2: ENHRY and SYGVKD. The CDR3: CAISESKGLREQYF. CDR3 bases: TGTGCCATCAGTGAGTCGAAAGGCCTGAGAGAGCAGTACTTC.

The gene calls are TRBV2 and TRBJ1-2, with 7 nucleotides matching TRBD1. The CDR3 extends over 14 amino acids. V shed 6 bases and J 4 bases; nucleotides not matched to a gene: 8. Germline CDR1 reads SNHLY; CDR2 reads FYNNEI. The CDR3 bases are TGTGCCAGCAGGGGGGACAGCTTGGGCTATGGCTACACCTTC. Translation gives CASRGDSLGYGYTF.

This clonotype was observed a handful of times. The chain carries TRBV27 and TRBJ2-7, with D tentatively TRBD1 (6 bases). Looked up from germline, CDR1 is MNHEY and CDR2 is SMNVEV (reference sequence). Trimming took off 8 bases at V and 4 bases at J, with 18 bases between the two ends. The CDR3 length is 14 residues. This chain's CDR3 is CASRRGGIGYEQYF. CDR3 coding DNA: TGTGCCAGCCGCCGAGGGGGAATTGGGTACGAGCAGTACTTC.

The CDR3 loop reads CASNGGAGGLNEQYF. CDR3 bases: TGCGCCAGCAACGGGGGGGCGGGAGGTTTAAATGAGCAGTACTTC. This chain links TRBV4-3 with TRBJ2-5, with TRBD2 identical over 8 bases. With 7 bases clipped from V and 11 bases from J, the junction kept 18 bases outside the gene matches. The CDR3 length is 15 residues. The germline CDR1 and CDR2 sequences are LGHNA and YSLEER.

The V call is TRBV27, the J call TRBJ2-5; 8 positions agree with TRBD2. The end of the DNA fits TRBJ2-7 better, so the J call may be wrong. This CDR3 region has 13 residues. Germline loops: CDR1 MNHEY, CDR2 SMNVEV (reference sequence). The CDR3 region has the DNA TGTGCCAGCAGTCACGGGACTAGGCACGAGCAGTACTTC. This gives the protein CASSHGTRHEQYF.

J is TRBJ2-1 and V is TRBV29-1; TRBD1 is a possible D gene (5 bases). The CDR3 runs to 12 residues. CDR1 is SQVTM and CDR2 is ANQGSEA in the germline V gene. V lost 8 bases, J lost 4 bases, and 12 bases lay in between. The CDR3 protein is CSLRAVYNEQFF. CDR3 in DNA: TGCAGCCTCAGGGCAGTGTACAATGAGCAGTTCTTC.

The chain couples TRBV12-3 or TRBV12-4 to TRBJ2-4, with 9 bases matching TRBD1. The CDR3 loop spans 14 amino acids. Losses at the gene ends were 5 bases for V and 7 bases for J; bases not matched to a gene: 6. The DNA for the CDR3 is TGTGCCAGCAGTGCCGGGACAGGGAGGAACATTCAGTACTTC. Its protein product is CASSAGTGRNIQYF.

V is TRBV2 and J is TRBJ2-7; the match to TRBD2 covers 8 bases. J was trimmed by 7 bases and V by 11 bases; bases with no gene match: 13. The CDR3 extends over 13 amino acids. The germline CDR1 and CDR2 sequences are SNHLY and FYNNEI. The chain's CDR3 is CAGAGGSYNEQYF. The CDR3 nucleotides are TGTGCCGGCGCGGGAGGCTCTTACAATGAGCAGTACTTC.

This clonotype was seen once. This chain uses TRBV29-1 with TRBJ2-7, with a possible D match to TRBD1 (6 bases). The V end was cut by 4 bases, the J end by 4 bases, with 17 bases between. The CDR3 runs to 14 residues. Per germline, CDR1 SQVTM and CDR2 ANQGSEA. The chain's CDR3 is CSVAVPGHRYEQYF. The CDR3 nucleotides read TGCAGCGTTGCGGTCCCGGGACACCGATACGAGCAGTACTTC.